This TCR beta chain was identified during a study of blood T cell repertoires in COVID-19 (dated by TCRdb to 2020 to 2021). With respect to the entire study: Samples from collaborators originated in the United States, Italy and Spain and spanned both the acute and convalescent phases of COVID-19. The material from the prospective study consisted of cDNA or gDNA derived from T cells, B-cell-depleted T cells, or PBMCs. Subjects who had been exposed to COVID-19, were actively infected with it, or had recovered from it provided the deeply sampled blood TCRbeta repertoires that made up the dataset. The repertoires were released in a freely available public database intended as a resource for research on the immune response to SARS-CoV-2. Samples were obtained from the ongoing ImmuneRACE study (first 160 participants) and from approximately 1,200 subjects provided by 6 global collaborators. Sample metadata almost always included a de-identified subject ID, COVID-19 status, age in years and sex. Where HLA class I and class II types were available, the types were taken from metadata supplied by the sample provider, not from assay-based typing.

One collaborating source in Seattle enrolled patients while the patients were actively infected and followed the patients over time throughout the course of disease. The collaborating institutions used their own protocols to collect whole blood in K2EDTA tubes. For TCRbeta analysis, collaborators shipped samples as frozen whole blood, isolated PBMCs, or DNA extracted from either of those sample types. The immunoSEQ Assay, a bias-controlled multiplex PCR, was used to amplify TCRbeta CDR3 regions from genomic DNA. The published analysis was carried out like this. The number of nucleated cells in each sample was estimated from the amplification of reference gene primers within the assay. To quantify the absolute abundance of each unique TCRbeta CDR3 rearrangement, sequence reads were collapsed and filtered. For each sample, productive Simpson clonality was calculated as the square root of Simpson's diversity index across productive rearrangements. TCRdb provides this immuneACCESS table in a form limited to in-frame rearrangements. Some clones are lacking; in checked studies, under half of them reflect an unresolved V gene, and why the rest are absent is not known. V and J calls and clone size are copied from that table; D and trimming were computed from the DNA. For this sample there are about 53,000 clones; about 86% appear just once. The ten largest clones take up 20% to 25% of the sample.

From cysteine to phenylalanine, the CDR3 is 14 amino acids long. Only the CDR3 portion is preserved as DNA: 42 bases, with reading frame beginning at the first base. Per the germline V gene, SGHRS is the CDR1 and YFSETQ is the CDR2. V loses 2 bases at its end and J loses 6 bases; junction bases beyond the gene matches: 7. Broader findings and caveats from the paper: Clinical and demographic metadata were provided uncurated, with the amount varying by source and participant.

Worth noting for this clone: It has no known antigen specificity. Per-base quality was not reported, and no clone a single base away is much larger than it.

This TCR derives from a woman at least 80 years old with COVID-19, enrolled during active disease. The chain employs TRBV5-1 and TRBJ1-1; TRBD1 agrees with 7 junctional bases. The sequenced sample was peripheral blood. The DNA sequence is TGCGCCAGCAGCTTAACAGGGGACGCGGCTGAAGCTTTCTTT. It translates to CASSLTGDAAEAFF.